The 10 T cell receptor beta chains below were found in one sample sequenced in a study of T-cell reconstitution after alpha-beta-depleted transplantation in children. Construction of the TCRbeta library involved unique molecular identifiers. One entry per CDR3 protein results from TCRdb running MiXCR on the PCR reads. The sample yields hundreds of thousands of distinct CDR3 sequences, roughly 16% seen once. The starting material was PBMCs, mostly from graft donor cells, obtained 360 days after TCRalphabeta/CD19-depleted stem cell transplant. The origin of the receptors is a male patient younger than 18 who had a stem cell transplant for acute lymphoblastic leukemia, so the T cells may come from the graft donor.

This clonotype was counted a few times. The V gene is TRBV7-3, the J gene TRBJ2-1; D is unclear. The CDR3 has 16 amino acids. Germline V gene data show CDR1 as SGHTA and CDR2 as FQGTGA. Trimming left V 1 base short and J 1 base short, with 11 bases between. This chain's CDR3 is CASSLNFGGSYNEQFF. The CDR3 nucleotides are TGTGCCAGCAGCTTAAATTTTGGCGGATCCTACAATGAGCAGTTCTTC.

This clonotype appeared a few times. V and J are TRBV5-1 and TRBJ2-1; D perhaps matches TRBD2 (6 bases). Trimming took off 4 bases at V and 1 base at J, with 18 bases between the two ends. CDR1 SGHRS and CDR2 YFSETQ come from the germline V gene. The CDR3 extends over 17 amino acids. The CDR3 nucleotides are TGCGCCAGCAGCCCACGGGGGTATCCCCTATCCTACAATGAGCAGTTCTTC. Amino acid sequence: CASSPRGYPLSYNEQFF.

The chain couples TRBV5-4 to TRBJ2-5; 15 bases align to TRBD2. Germline CDR1 and CDR2: SGHNT and YYREEE (reference sequence). This CDR3 contains 19 residues. Unmatched junction bases numbered 13, after V lost 3 bases and J lost 4 bases. The CDR3 DNA is TGTGCCAGCAGCTCGGTAGGACTAGCGGGAGGGAATGGTGGAGAGACCCAGTACTTC. This encodes CASSSVGLAGGNGGETQYF.

This clonotype was seen a handful of times. The rearrangement joins TRBV6-5 to TRBJ2-1; 7 bases align to TRBD2. V was clipped by 0 bases and J by 6 bases; unmatched bases: 5. The CDR3 runs 15 residues. In germline, CDR1 is MNHEY, CDR2 SVGAGI. The CDR3: CASSYSGGSGNEQFF. DNA for the CDR3: TGTGCCAGCAGTTACTCCGGCGGGAGTGGCAATGAGCAGTTCTTC.

This clonotype has more than one count but fewer than ten. The genes are TRBV11-3 and TRBJ2-3, with D perhaps TRBD1 or TRBD2 (5 bases each). The CDR3 loop spans 16 amino acids. The V gene's germline CDR1 is SGHNT and CDR2 YENEEA. V lost 6 bases and J lost 3, with 19 bases in between. CDR3 in DNA: TGTGCCAGCAGTTTACTTCCGGGACGGACAACAGATACGCAGTATTTT. Residues: CASSLLPGRTTDTQYF.

This clonotype has ten or more counts. J is TRBJ1-2 and V is TRBV28; maybe TRBD1 (6 bases). The CDR3 runs to 13 residues. V gave up 5 bases and J gave up 5 bases, with 12 bases separating them. Germline CDR1 reads MDHEN; CDR2 reads SYDVKM. This CDR3 is CASSDLQGYGYTF. CDR3 DNA: TGTGCCAGCAGTGACCTACAGGGATATGGCTACACCTTC.

This clonotype has a handful of counts. This sequence joins TRBV4-1 and TRBJ2-3; 15 positions match TRBD2. V was pared by 4 bases and J by 2 bases, with 13 bases of the junction left unmatched. CDR1 is MGHRA, CDR2 YSYEKL, per germline. This CDR3 has 20 amino acids. The CDR3 nucleotides read TGCGCCAGCAGCCGCGGACACCCGGGACTAGCGGGAGGCCACACAGATACGCAGTATTTT. This codes for CASSRGHPGLAGGHTDTQYF.

V gene TRBV7-3 combines with J gene TRBJ2-5; D is possibly TRBD1 (6 bases). The CDR3 has 16 amino acids. The ends were cut back, 2 bases at V and 4 bases at J, with 17 bases in the middle. CDR1 is SGHTA and CDR2 is FQGTGA in the germline V gene. The CDR3 nucleotides are TGTGCCAGCAGCTTATATGGGGACAATTTCGGAGAGACCCAGTACTTC. This sequence encodes CASSLYGDNFGETQYF.

This rearrangement joins TRBV7-9 to TRBJ2-7; either TRBD1 or TRBD2 may fit D (6 bases each). Trimming shortened V by 5 bases and J by 6 bases, and 11 bases separated the two germline ends. CDR1 is SEHNR and CDR2 is FQNEAQ in the germline V gene (reference sequence). The CDR3 contains 12 residues. In nucleotides, the CDR3 is TGTGCCAGCAGCCAGAGGGGGGTCGAGCAGTACTTC. It yields the protein CASSQRGVEQYF.

This clonotype was found a few times. The V call is TRBV12-3 or TRBV12-4, the J call TRBJ2-4; D is ambiguous. The CDR3 is made up of 15 amino acids. V dropped 8 bases and J dropped 2 bases, with 16 bases sitting between them. The CDR3 DNA reads TGTGCCAGCGAAAGCAGTTATAGAACCAAAAACATTCAGTACTTC. Amino acid sequence: CASESSYRTKNIQYF.